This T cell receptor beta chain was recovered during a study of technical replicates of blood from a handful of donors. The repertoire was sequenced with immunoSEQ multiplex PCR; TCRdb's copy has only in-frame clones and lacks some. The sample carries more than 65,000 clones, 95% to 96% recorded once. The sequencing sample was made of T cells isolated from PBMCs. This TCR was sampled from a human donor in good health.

The CDR3 is CASSAYPSGTSKNIQYF. The CDR3 nucleotides read TGTGCCAGCAGTGCGTACCCTAGCGGGACCTCCAAAAACATTCAGTACTTC. This chain joins TRBV6-1 and TRBJ2-4; 9 positions match TRBD2. Germline lookup yields CDR1 MNHNS and CDR2 SASEGT. After removal of 4 bases from V and 2 bases from J, the junction contained 9 bases not matched to a gene. This CDR3 region has 17 residues.